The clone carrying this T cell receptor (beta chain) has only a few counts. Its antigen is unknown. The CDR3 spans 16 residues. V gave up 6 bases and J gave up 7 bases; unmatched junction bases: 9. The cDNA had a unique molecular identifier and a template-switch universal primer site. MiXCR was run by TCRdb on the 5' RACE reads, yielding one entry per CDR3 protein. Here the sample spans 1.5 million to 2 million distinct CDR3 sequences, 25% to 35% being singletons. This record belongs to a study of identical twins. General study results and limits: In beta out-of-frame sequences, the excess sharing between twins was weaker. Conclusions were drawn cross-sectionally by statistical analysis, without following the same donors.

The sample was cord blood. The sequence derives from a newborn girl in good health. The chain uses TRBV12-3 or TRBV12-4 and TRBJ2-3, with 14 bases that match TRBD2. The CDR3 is CASRHRLAGGWNTQYF. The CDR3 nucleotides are TGTGCCAGCAGACATAGACTAGCGGGGGGGTGGAATACGCAGTATTTT.